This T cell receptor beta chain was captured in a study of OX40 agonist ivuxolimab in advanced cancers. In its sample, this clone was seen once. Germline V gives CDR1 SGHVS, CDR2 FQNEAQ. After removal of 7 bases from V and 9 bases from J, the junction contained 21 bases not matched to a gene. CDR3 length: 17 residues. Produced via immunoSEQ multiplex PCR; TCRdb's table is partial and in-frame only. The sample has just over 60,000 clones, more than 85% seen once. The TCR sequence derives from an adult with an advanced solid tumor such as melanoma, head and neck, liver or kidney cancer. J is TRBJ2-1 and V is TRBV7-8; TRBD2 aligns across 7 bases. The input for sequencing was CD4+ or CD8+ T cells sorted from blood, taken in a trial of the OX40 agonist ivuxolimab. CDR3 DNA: TGTGCCAGCACCCAACCTTTAGGAGCGGGACCTATTAGTGAGCAGTTCTTC. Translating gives CASTQPLGAGPISEQFF. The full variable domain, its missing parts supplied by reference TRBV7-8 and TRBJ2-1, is GAGVSQSPRYKVAKRGQDVALRCDPISGHVSLFWYQQALGQGPEFLTYFQNEAQLDKSGLPSDRFFAERPEGSVSTLKIQRTQQEDSAVYLCASTQPLGAGPISEQFFGPGTRLTVL.